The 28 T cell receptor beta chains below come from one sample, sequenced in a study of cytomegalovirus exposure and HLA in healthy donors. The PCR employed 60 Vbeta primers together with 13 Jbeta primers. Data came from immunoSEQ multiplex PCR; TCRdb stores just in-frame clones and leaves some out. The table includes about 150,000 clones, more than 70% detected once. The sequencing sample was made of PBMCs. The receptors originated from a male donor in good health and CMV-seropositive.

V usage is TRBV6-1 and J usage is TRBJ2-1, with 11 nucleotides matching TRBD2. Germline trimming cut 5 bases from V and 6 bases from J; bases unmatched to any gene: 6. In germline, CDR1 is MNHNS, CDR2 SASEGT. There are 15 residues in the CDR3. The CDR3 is CASSRGLAGGNEQFF. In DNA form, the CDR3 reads TGTGCCAGCAGTCGGGGGCTAGCGGGAGGCAATGAGCAGTTCTTC.

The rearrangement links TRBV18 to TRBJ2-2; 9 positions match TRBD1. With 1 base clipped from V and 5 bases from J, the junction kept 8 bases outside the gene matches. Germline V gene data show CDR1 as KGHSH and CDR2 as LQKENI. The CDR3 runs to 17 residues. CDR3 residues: CASSPRGTGTVTGELFF. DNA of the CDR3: TGTGCCAGCTCACCACGCGGGACAGGGACGGTGACCGGGGAGCTGTTTTTT.

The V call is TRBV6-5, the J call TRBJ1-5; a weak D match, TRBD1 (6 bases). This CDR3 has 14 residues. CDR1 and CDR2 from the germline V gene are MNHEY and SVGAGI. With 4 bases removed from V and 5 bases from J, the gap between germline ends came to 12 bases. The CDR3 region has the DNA TGTGCCAGCAGTTTGTTGGACAGAGATCAGCCCCAGCATTTT. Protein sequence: CASSLLDRDQPQHF.

The CDR3 coding sequence is TGTGCCAGCAGGAATGCAGGGGGCCGGGTCACTGAAGCTTTCTTT. Amino acids: CASRNAGGRVTEAFF. The rearrangement uses TRBV27 and TRBJ1-1; 8 bases match TRBD1. CDR1 is MNHEY, CDR2 SMNVEV, per germline (reference sequence). V was clipped by 6 bases and J by 4 bases; unmatched bases: 10. CDR3 size: 15 residues.

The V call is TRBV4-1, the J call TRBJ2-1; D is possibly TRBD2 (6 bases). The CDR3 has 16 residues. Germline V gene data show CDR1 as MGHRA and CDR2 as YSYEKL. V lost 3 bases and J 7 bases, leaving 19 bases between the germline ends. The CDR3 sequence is CASSHENPGLKNEQFF. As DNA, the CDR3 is TGCGCCAGCAGCCACGAAAATCCGGGACTTAAGAATGAGCAGTTCTTC.

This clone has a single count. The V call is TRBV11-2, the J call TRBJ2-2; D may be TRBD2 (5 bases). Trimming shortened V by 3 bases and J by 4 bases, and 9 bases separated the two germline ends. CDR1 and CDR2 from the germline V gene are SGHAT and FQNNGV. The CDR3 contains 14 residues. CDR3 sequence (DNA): TGTGCCAGCAGCTTGAGCGGTATCACCGGGGAGCTGTTTTTT. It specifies CASSLSGITGELFF.

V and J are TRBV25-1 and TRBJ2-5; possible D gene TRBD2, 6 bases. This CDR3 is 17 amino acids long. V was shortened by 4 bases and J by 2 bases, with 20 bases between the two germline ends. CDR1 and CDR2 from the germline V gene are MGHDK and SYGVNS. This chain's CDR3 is CASSVSRGLPGQETQYF. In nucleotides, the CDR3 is TGTGCCAGCAGTGTATCCCGGGGACTCCCTGGACAAGAGACCCAGTACTTC.

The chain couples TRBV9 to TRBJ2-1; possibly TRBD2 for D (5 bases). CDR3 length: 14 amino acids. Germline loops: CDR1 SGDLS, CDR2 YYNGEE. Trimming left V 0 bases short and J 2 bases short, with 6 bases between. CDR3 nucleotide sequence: TGTGCCAGCAGCGTAGCGGGAACCTACAATGAGCAGTTCTTC. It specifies CASSVAGTYNEQFF.

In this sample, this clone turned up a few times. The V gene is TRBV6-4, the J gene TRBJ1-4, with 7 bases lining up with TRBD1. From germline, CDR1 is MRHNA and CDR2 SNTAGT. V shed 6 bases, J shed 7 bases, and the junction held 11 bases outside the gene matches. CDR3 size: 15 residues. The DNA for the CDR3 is TGTGCCAGCAGCGATAACCGGGACAGTATTGAAAAACTGTTTTTT. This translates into CASSDNRDSIEKLFF.

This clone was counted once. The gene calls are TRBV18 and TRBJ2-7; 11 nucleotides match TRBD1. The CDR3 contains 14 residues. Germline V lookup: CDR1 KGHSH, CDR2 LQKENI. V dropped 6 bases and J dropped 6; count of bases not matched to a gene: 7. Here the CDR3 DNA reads TGTGCCAGCTCCCCCCGGGACAGGGGGTCCGAGCAGTACTTC. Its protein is CASSPRDRGSEQYF. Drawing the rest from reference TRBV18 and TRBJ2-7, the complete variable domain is NAGVMQNPRHLVRRRGQEARLRCSPMKGHSHVYWYRQLPEEGLKFMVYLQKENIIDESGMPKERFSAEFPKEGPSILRIQQVVRGDSAAYFCASSPRDRGSEQYFGPGTRLTVT.

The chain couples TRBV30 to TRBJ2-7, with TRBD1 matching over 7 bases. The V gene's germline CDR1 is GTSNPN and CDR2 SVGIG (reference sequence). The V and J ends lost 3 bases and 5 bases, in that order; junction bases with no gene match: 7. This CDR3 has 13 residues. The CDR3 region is CAWSHAGTDEQYF. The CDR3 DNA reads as TGTGCCTGGAGCCATGCCGGGACAGACGAGCAGTACTTC.

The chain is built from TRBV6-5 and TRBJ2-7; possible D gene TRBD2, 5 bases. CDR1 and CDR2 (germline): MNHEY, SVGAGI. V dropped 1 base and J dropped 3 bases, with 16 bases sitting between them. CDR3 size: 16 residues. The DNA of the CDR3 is TGTGCCAGCAGTTACTTCGAGTCATCGGGATACTACGAGCAGTACTTC. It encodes CASSYFESSGYYEQYF.

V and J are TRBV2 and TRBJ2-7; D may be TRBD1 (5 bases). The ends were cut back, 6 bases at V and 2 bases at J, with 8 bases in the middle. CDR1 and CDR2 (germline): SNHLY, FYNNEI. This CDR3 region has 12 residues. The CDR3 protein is CASSYRTYEQYF. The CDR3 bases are TGTGCCAGCAGCTACAGGACCTACGAGCAGTACTTC.

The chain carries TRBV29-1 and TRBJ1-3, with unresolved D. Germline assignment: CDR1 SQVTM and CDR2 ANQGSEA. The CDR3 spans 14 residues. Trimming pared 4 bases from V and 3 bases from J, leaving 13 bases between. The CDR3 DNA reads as TGCAGCGTTGGGGGAGTCCGTGGTGGAAACACCATATATTTT. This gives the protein CSVGGVRGGNTIYF.

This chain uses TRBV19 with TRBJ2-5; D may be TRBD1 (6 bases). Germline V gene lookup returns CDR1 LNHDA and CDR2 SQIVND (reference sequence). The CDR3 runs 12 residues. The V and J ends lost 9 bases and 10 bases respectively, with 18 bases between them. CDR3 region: CASREQGFDQYF. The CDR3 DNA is TGTGCCAGCAGAGAACAGGGCTTCGACCAGTACTTC.

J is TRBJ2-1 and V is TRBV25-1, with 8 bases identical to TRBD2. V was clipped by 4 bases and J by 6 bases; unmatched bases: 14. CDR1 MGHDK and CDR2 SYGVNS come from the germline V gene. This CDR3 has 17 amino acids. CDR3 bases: TGTGCCAGCAGTGGCCGGGGGGGCGGTCGGTACCTCAATGAGCAGTTCTTC. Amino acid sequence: CASSGRGGGRYLNEQFF. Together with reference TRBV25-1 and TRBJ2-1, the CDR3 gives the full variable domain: EADIYQTPRYLVIGTGKKITLECSQTMGHDKMYWYQQDPGMELHLIHYSYGVNSTEKGDLSSESTVSRIRTEHFPLTLESARPSHTSQYLCASSGRGGGRYLNEQFFGPGTRLTVL.

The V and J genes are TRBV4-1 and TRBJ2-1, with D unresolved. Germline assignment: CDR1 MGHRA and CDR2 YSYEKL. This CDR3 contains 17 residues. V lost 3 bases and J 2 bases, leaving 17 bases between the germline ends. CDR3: CASSQDSDWQAYNEQFF. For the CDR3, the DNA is TGCGCCAGCAGCCAGGATTCTGACTGGCAAGCCTACAATGAGCAGTTCTTC.

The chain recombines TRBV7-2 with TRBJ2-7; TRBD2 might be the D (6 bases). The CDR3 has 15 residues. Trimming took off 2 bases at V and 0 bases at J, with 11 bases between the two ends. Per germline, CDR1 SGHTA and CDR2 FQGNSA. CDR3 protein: CASSLNSGSSYEQYF. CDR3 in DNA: TGTGCCAGCAGCTTAAATAGCGGTAGCTCCTACGAGCAGTACTTC. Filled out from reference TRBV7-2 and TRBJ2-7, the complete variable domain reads GAGVSQSPSNKVTEKGKDVELRCDPISGHTALYWYRQSLGQGLEFLIYFQGNSAPDKSGLPSDRFSAERTGGSVSTLTIQRTQQEDSAVYLCASSLNSGSSYEQYFGPGTRLTVT.

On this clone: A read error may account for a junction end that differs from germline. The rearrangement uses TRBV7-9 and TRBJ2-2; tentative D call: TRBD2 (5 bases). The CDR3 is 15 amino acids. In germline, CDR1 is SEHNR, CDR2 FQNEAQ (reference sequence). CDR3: CASSLLKANTGELLF. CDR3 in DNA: TGTGCCAGCAGCCTACTAAAAGCGAACACCGGGGAGCTGCTTTTT.

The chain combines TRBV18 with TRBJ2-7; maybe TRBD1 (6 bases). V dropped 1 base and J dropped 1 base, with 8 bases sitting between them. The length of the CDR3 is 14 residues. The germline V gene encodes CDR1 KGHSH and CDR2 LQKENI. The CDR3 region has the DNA TGTGCCAGCTCACCACGGACAGAGTCCTACGAGCAGTACTTC. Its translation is CASSPRTESYEQYF.

CDR3 amino acids: CASSQEEARAGSGYTF. CDR3 DNA sequence: TGTGCCAGCAGCCAAGAGGAGGCCAGGGCGGGAAGTGGCTACACCTTC. The rearrangement uses TRBV4-2 and TRBJ1-2; D possibly corresponds to TRBD1 (5 bases). From germline, CDR1 is LGHNA and CDR2 YNFKEQ. Deletions cut 0 bases from V and 7 bases from J, with 18 bases between. The CDR3 extends over 16 amino acids.

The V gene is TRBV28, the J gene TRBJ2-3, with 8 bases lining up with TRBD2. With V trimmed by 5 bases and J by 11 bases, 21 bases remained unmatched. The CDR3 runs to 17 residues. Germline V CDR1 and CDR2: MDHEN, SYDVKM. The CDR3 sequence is CASSPSGGGRPRGGQYF. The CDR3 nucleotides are TGTGCCAGCAGTCCCTCCGGGGGCGGGAGGCCTAGGGGGGGGCAGTATTTT.

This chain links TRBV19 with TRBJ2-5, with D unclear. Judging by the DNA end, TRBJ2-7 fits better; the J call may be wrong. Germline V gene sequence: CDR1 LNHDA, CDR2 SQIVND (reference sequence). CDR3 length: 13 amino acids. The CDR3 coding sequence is TGTGCCAGTTCGAGCGCTCACTTTTACGAGCAGTACTTC. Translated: CASSSAHFYEQYF.

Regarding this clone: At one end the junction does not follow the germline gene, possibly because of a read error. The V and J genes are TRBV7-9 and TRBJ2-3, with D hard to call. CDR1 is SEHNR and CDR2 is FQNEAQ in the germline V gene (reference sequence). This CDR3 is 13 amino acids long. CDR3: CSSSLTYTDTQYF. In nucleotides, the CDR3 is TGTTCCAGCAGCTTAACCTACACAGATACGCAGTATTTT.

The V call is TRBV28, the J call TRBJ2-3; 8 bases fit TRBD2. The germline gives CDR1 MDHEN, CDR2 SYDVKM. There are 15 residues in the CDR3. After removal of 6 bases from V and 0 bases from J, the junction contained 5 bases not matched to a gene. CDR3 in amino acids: CASRVAGISTDTQYF. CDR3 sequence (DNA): TGTGCCAGCAGAGTAGCGGGGATTAGCACAGATACGCAGTATTTT. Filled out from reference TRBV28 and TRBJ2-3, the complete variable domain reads DVKVTQSSRYLVKRTGEKVFLECVQDMDHENMFWYRQDPGLGLRLIYFSYDVKMKEKGDIPEGYSVSREKKERFSLILESASTNQTSMYLCASRVAGISTDTQYFGPGTRLTVL.

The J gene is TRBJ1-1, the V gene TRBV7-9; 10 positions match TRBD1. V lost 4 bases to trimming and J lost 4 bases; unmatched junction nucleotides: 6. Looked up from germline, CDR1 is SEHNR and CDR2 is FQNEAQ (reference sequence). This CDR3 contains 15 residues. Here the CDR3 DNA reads TGTGCCAGCAGCTGGTCCGGGACAGGGGTCACTGAAGCTTTCTTT. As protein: CASSWSGTGVTEAFF.

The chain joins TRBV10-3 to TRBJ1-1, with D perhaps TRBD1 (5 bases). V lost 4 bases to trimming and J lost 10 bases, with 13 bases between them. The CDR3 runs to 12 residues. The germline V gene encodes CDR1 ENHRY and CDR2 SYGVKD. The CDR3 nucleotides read TGTGCCATCAGTGGGTTGAGCGGGGGAGCTTTCTTT. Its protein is CAISGLSGGAFF.

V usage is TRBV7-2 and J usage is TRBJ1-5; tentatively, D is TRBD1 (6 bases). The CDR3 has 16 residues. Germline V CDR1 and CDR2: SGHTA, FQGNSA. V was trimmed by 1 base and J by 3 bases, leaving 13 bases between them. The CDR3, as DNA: TGTGCCAGCAGCTTAGTAGGGGGAAGGAACAATCAGCCCCAGCATTTT. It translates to CASSLVGGRNNQPQHF.